This T cell receptor (beta chain) appears in the sequencing data of a study of blood T cell repertoires in COVID-19. The CDR3 consists of 14 residues. V was trimmed by 5 bases and J by 0 bases, leaving 11 bases between them. CDR1 and CDR2 (germline): SGHVS, FQNEAQ. Some clones are missing from TCRdb's copy, which holds only in-frame ones; the method was immunoSEQ multiplex PCR. The repertoire holds about 100,000 clones, with 85% to 90% as singletons. The source is a man in his sixties with acute or convalescent COVID-19. This rearrangement joins TRBV7-8 to TRBJ2-7; TRBD1 might be the D (5 bases). Sequencing used peripheral blood. The CDR3 is CASSPGRFSYEQYF. DNA for the CDR3: TGTGCCAGCAGCCCAGGGCGATTCTCCTACGAGCAGTACTTC.